The entry below gives a single TCR beta chain sequence along with its context. PBMCs were collected from a roughly 10 ml volume of fresh peripheral blood. Using RNA transcripts as the source, TCR beta CDR3 regions were amplified. An initial round of RT-PCR targeting the TCR CDR3 relied on the HTBI primer set. Using its own MiXCR run on the multiplex PCR reads, TCRdb lists one record per CDR3 protein. The table has 640,000 or so distinct CDR3 sequences, approximately 14% seen once. The length of the CDR3 is 13 residues. V dropped 4 bases and J dropped 5 bases, with 9 bases sitting between them. Germline V CDR1 and CDR2: MGHDK, SYGVNS. The data were obtained in a study of T cells in Graves' hyperthyroidism and ophthalmopathy. On the study more broadly: At initial diagnosis, before any treatment had begun, peripheral blood was obtained.

The chain has TRBV25-1 and TRBJ1-5; unclear D gene. This receptor was identified in a young woman with Graves' ophthalmopathy. Source material: blood. CDR3 nucleotide sequence: TGTGCCAGCAGTGCACCCGGGGATCAGCCCCAGCATTTT. Its protein product is CASSAPGDQPQHF. The full variable domain, in which reference TRBV25-1 and TRBJ1-5 provide the parts outside the CDR3, is EADIYQTPRYLVIGTGKKITLECSQTMGHDKMYWYQQDPGMELHLIHYSYGVNSTEKGDLSSESTVSRIRTEHFPLTLESARPSHTSQYLCASSAPGDQPQHFGDGTRLSIL.